This T cell receptor beta chain was observed in a study of human T cells and chemical hapten exposure. Time point here: pre-sensitization, week 0. Documented treatment: therapeutic diphenylcyclopropenone sensitization with weekly scalp DPC. TCRdb processed the RACE reads anew with MiXCR; each CDR3 protein has one entry. This sample carries 300,000 to 450,000 distinct CDR3 sequences, less than 6.5% of them seen once, and the ten largest clones take 2.6%. This clonotype was detected many times. CDR1 and CDR2 (germline): LGHDT, YNNKEL (reference sequence). CDR3 length equals 17 residues. V was clipped by 4 bases and J by 7 bases; unmatched bases: 12.

The starting material was whole blood, obtained in connection with sensitization to the hapten diphenylcyclopropenone (DPC). The chain employs TRBV3-1 and TRBJ2-5; 13 nucleotides align to TRBD2. The origin of this receptor is a woman aged 45-65 years with alopecia areata. Some clones in this sample may be carry-over from other donors' samples. The CDR3 DNA reads as TGTGCCAGCAGCCGGACTAGCGGGGGCCCCGGAGCCAGGACCCAGTACTTC. Its translation is CASSRTSGGPGARTQYF.